These 2 T cell receptor beta chains share one sample of origin, sequenced in a study of cytomegalovirus exposure and HLA in healthy donors. Clones were sequenced by immunoSEQ multiplex PCR, and TCRdb holds only the in-frame ones, with some missing. The sample includes 100,000 to 150,000 clones, 89% of them seen just once. The sample was PBMCs. The receptors stem from a woman under 30 in good health and CMV-seronegative.

The rearrangement links TRBV30 to TRBJ1-1; D not resolved. Trimming removed 2 bases at V and 3 bases at J, with 10 bases between. The CDR3 length is 13 residues. Looked up from germline, CDR1 is GTSNPN and CDR2 is SVGIG (reference sequence). CDR3 DNA sequence: TGTGCCTGGAGTCGCGATCCTTACACTGAAGCTTTCTTT. Translated, it gives CAWSRDPYTEAFF. The variable domain in full, with the rest retrieved from reference TRBV30 and TRBJ1-1, is SQTIHQWPATLVQPVGSPLSLECTVEGTSNPNLYWYRQAAGRGLQLLFYSVGIGQISSEVPQNLSASRPQDRQFILSSKKLLLSDSGFYLCAWSRDPYTEAFFGQGTRLTVV.

This clone is a singleton in its sample. The chain joins TRBV6-4 to TRBJ1-2; TRBD1 might be the D (5 bases). V was clipped by 3 bases and J by 5 bases, with 10 bases between them. The CDR3 loop spans 13 amino acids. Germline V gives CDR1 MRHNA, CDR2 SNTAGT. CDR3 residues: CASSDGQGYGYTF. The DNA for the CDR3 is TGTGCCAGCAGTGATGGGCAGGGATATGGCTACACCTTC.